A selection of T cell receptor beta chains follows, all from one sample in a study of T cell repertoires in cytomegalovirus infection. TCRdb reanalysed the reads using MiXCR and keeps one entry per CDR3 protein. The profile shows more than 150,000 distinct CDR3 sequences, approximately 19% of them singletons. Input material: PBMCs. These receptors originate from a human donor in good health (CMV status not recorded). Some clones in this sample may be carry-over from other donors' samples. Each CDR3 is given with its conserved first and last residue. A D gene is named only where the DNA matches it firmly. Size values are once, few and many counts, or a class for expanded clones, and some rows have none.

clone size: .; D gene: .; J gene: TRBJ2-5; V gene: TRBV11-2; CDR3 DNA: TGTGCCAGCAGCTCGGGCACCCTGTACCAAGAGACCCAGTACTTC; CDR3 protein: CASSSGTLYQETQYF
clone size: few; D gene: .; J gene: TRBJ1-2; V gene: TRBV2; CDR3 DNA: TGTGCCAGCAGTGAATGGGCAGGGGAAGGTGGCTACACCTTC; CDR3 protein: CASSEWAGEGGYTF
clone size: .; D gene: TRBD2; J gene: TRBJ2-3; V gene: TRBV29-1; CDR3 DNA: TGCAGTTGTCCGGTCGCGGGGGGGTGGACAGATACGCAGTATTTT; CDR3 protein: CSCPVAGGWTDTQYF
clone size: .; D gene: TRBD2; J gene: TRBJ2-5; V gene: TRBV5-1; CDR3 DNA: TGCGCCAGCAGCTTGGAATCTCTGGCGGGGGGCGGCGAGACCCAGTACTTC; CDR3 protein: CASSLESLAGGGETQYF
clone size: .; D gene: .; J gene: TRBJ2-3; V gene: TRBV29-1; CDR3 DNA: TGCAGCGTTCTGGGCACGGATACGCAGTATTTT; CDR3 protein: CSVLGTDTQYF
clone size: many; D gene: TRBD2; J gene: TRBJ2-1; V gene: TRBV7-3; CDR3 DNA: TGTGCCAGCAGCTTTAGCGGGTCGGGGACCTACAATGAGCAGTTCTTC; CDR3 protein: CASSFSGSGTYNEQFF
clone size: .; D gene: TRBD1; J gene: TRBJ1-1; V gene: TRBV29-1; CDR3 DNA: TGCAGCGTTTGGGCAGGGGGAGGCACTGAAGCTTTCTTT; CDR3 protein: CSVWAGGGTEAFF
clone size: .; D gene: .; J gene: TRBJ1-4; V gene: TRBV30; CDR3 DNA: TGTGCCTGGAGTGGGAATGAAAAACTGTTTTTT; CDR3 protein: CAWSGNEKLFF
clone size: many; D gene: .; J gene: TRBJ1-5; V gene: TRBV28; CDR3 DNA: TGTGCCAGCAGTTTAGCTCTTCAGCCCCAGCATTTT; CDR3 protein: CASSLALQPQHF
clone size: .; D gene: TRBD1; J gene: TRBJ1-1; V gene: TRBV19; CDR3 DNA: TGTGCCAGTAGTATCCCGTCAGGGGGAGTCACTGAAGCTTTCTTT; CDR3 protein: CASSIPSGGVTEAFF
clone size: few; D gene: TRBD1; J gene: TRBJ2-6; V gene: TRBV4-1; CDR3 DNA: TGCGCCAGCAGCCAATTCGGGACAGGGGACTCTGGGGCCAACGTCCTGACTTTC; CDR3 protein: CASSQFGTGDSGANVLTF
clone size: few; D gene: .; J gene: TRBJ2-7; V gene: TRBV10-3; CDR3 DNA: TGTGCCATCAGTGAGGCTGGACTAAACGAGCAGTACTTC; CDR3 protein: CAISEAGLNEQYF
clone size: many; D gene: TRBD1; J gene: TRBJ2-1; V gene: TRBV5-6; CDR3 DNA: TGTGCCAGCAGCTTGGGACAGGGGGCCAACAATGAGCAGTTCTTC; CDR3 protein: CASSLGQGANNEQFF
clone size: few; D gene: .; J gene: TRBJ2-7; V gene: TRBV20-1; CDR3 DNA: TGCAGTGCTAGAGATCCGACAGGCCCTAAAGCCTACGAGCAGTACTTC; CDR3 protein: CSARDPTGPKAYEQYF
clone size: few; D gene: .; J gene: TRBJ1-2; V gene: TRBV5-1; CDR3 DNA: TGCGCCAGCAGCCCCGTTGCCGGGGCTAATGGCTACACCTTC; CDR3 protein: CASSPVAGANGYTF
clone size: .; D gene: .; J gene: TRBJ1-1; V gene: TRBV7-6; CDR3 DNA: TGTGCCAGCAGCCTCCCTCCCGAGGCTGAAGCTTTCTTT; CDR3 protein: CASSLPPEAEAFF
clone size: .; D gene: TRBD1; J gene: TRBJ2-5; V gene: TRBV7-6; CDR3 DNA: TGTGCCAGCAGCCCCCGGGACAGGGGGCGACCGATTCAAGAGACCCAGTACTTC; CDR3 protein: CASSPRDRGRPIQETQYF
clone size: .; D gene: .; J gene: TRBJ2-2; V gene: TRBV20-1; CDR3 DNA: TGCAGTGCTAGGTCCAGGGGAGGGACCGGGGAGCTGTTTTTT; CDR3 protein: CSARSRGGTGELFF
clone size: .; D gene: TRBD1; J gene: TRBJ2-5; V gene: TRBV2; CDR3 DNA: TGTGCCAGCAGGGTTAACGCCGGGACAGCCCAAGAGACCCAGTACTTC; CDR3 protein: CASRVNAGTAQETQYF
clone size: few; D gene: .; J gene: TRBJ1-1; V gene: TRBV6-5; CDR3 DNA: TGTGCCAGCAGTTACGCCCGTAGACGGGTCACTGAAGCTTTCTTT; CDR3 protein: CASSYARRRVTEAFF
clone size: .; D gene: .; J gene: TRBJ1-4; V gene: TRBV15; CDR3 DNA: TGTGCCACCAGCAGAGGGAAGGAGCAGGGGCTGGAGGAAAAACTGTTTTTT; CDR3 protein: CATSRGKEQGLEEKLFF
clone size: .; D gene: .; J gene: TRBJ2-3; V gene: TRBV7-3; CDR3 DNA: TGTGCCAGCAGCCTCGGGAAGGGCACAGATACGCAGTATTTT; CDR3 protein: CASSLGKGTDTQYF
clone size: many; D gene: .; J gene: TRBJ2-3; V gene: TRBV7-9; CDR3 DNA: TGTGCCAGCAGCTCTCAGGGGAATACGCAGTATTTT; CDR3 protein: CASSSQGNTQYF
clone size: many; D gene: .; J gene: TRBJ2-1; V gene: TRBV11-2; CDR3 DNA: TGTGCCAGCAGCTTCTCCAGGGCCTACAATGAGCAGTTCTTC; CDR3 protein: CASSFSRAYNEQFF
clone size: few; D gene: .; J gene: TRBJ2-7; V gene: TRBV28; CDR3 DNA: TGTGCCAGCAGTTCAAGGTGGAAGCAGTACTTC; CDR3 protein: CASSSRWKQYF
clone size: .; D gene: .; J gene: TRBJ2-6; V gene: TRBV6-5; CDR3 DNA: TGTGCCAGCAGGGAACTGGGAGGCCCGAGCTCTGGGGCCAACGTCCTGACTTTC; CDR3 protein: CASRELGGPSSGANVLTF
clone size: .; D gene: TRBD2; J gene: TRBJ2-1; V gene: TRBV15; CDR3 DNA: TGTGCCACCAGCAGAGGACTAGCGTATGAGCAGTTCTTC; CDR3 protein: CATSRGLAYEQFF
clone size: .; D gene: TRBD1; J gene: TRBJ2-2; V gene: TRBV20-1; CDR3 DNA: TGCAGTGCTAGGGGGACAGGTCACACCGGGGAGCTGTTTTTT; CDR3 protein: CSARGTGHTGELFF
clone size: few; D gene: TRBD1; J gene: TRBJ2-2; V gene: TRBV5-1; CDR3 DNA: TGCGCCAGCAGCCCAACAGGGGGAATCACCGGGGAGCTGTTTTTT; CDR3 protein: CASSPTGGITGELFF
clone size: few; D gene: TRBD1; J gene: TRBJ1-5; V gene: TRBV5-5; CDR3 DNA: TGTGCCAGCAGCCCTCGGGCAGGGGGGCTTGGATATCAGCCCCAGCATTTT; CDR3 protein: CASSPRAGGLGYQPQHF
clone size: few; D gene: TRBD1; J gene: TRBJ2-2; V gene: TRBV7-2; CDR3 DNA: TGTGCCAGCAGCTCAAGGACAGGCTTTATCGCCGGGGAGCTGTTTTTT; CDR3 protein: CASSSRTGFIAGELFF
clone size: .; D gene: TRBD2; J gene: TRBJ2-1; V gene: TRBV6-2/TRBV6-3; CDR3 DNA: TGTGCCAGCAGTTACCCCCTTATGGCGGGAGGGCCTGATGAGCAGTTCTTC; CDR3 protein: CASSYPLMAGGPDEQFF
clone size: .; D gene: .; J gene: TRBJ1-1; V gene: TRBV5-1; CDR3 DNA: TGCGCCAGCAGCTTGAGGCAGGGGATCGGGGCTGAAGCTTTCTTT; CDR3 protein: CASSLRQGIGAEAFF